This T cell receptor (beta chain) emerged from a study of T-cell memory formation after mild COVID-19. Findings of the study overall: Second-wave clones with a day 37 peak had unconfirmed SARS-CoV-2 specificity. Mainly CM and EM harbored the contracting CD4+ clones; mainly EMRA harbored the CD8+ ones. Several responding clones turned up in pre-infection memory, indicating that cross-reactive memory may have taken part. Contracting clones from day 15 to 85 had balanced CD4/CD8; later expanders favoured CD4+.

Looked up from germline, CDR1 is SGHVS and CDR2 is FNYEAQ. The CDR3 consists of 16 residues. Trimming removed 5 bases from V and 0 bases from J; junction bases left unmatched: 4. This clonotype was seen ten or more times. As yet, its antigen is unknown. Each CDR3 protein is one row after TCRdb ran MiXCR on the 5' RACE reads. The data contain some 450,000 distinct CDR3 sequences, 20% of them seen just once; the ten biggest clones take up roughly 8%. The rearrangement uses TRBV7-6 and TRBJ2-1, with 10 bases matching TRBD2. The sequencing sample was made of PBMCs or a T cell subset sorted from them (not recorded which). The source of this sequence is an adult woman who had mild COVID-19 (a few samples of this study predate the infection). Cell type and time point are not known. CDR3 bases: TGTGCCAGCAGCCCCTCTAGCGGGAGCTCCTACAATGAGCAGTTCTTC. It yields the protein CASSPSSGSSYNEQFF. Using reference TRBV7-6 and TRBJ2-1 for the parts outside the CDR3, the full variable domain is GAGVSQSPRYKVTKRGQDVALRCDPISGHVSLYWYRQALGQGPEFLTYFNYEAQQDKSGLPNDRFSAERPEGSISTLTIQRTEQRDSAMYRCASSPSSGSSYNEQFFGPGTRLTVL.